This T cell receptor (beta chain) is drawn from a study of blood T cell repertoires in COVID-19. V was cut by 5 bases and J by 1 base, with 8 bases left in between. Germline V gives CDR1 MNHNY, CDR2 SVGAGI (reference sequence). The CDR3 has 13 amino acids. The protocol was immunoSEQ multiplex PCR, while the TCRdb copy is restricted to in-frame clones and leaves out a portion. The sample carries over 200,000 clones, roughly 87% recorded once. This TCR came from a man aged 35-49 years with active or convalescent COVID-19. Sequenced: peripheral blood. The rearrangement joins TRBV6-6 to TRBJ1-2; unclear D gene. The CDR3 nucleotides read TGTGCCAGCAGTAAGACACATAACTATGGCTACACCTTC. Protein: CASSKTHNYGYTF.